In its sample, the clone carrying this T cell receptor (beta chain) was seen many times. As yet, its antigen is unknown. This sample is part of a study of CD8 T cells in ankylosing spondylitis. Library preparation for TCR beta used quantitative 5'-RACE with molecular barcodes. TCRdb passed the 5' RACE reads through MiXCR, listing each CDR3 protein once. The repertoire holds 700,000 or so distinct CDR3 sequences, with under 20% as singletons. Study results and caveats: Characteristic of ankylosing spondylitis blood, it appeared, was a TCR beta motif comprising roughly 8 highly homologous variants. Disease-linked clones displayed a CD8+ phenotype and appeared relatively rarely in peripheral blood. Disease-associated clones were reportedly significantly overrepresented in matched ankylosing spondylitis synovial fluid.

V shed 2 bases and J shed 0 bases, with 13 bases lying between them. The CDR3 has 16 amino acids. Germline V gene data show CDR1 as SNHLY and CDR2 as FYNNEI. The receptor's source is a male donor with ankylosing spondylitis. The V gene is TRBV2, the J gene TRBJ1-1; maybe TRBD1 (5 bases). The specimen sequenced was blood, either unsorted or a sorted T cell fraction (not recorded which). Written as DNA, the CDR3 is TGTGCCAGCAGTGAATGGGACCCTCTTGTGAACACTGAAGCTTTCTTT. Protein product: CASSEWDPLVNTEAFF.